What follows are 17 T cell receptor beta chains derived from one specimen sequenced in a study of sequential checkpoint blockade in melanoma. The sample's treatment: randomized to nivolumab then ipilimumab (arm A) or the reverse (arm B). Here immunoSEQ multiplex PCR was the method, and the copy in TCRdb shows in-frame clones only, minus some. The profile covers approximately 13,000 clones, with under 80% appearing a single time and about a quarter taken by the ten largest. The specimen comprised CD8+ T cells sorted from blood (inferred from file names), sampled from a patient given nivolumab and ipilimumab in sequence. The source of these receptors is a human donor with melanoma.

This chain links TRBV6-1 with TRBJ2-7, with D possibly TRBD2 on 5 matching bases. The V and J ends lost 6 bases and 3 bases respectively, with 6 bases between them. Germline CDR1 and CDR2: MNHNS and SASEGT. The CDR3 spans 11 residues. The CDR3 nucleotides read TGTGCCAGCAGAGACTACTACGAGCAGTACTTC. Protein: CASRDYYEQYF.

The V and J genes are TRBV12-5 and TRBJ2-7, with D uncertain. V was clipped by 6 bases and J by 5 bases, with 8 bases between them. From germline, CDR1 is LGHNT and CDR2 FRNRAP. This CDR3 spans 11 amino acids. The CDR3 DNA follows: TGTGCTAGTGGGGCCCCCCACGAGCAGTACTTC. Translated: CASGAPHEQYF.

The rearrangement joins TRBV13 to TRBJ2-1, with D perhaps matching TRBD2 (6 bases). The V end was cut by 3 bases, the J end by 7 bases, with 13 bases between. This CDR3 comprises 14 residues. Germline CDR1 is PRHDT and CDR2 is FYEKMQ (reference sequence). This chain's CDR3 is CASSFVGRLNEQFF. CDR3 nucleotide sequence: TGTGCCAGCAGCTTTGTGGGGAGGCTGAATGAGCAGTTCTTC.

This chain uses TRBV25-1 with TRBJ2-5; tentatively, D is TRBD1 (6 bases). The CDR3 consists of 15 residues. CDR1 MGHDK and CDR2 SYGVNS come from the germline V gene. V was trimmed by 3 bases and J by 4 bases, leaving 15 bases between them. CDR3 amino acids: CASSDSWGRGETQYF. In nucleotides, the CDR3 is TGTGCCAGCAGTGATTCTTGGGGGCGCGGAGAGACCCAGTACTTC.

This rearrangement joins TRBV12-5 to TRBJ1-4, with 7 bases identical to TRBD1. The germline gives CDR1 LGHNT, CDR2 FRNRAP. V gave up 2 bases and J gave up 13 bases; unmatched junction bases: 4. The CDR3 runs 12 residues. This CDR3 is CASGLTRQGLFF. DNA of the CDR3: TGTGCTAGTGGTTTGACACGACAGGGACTGTTTTTT.

The chain employs TRBV6-5 and TRBJ2-1; maybe TRBD1 (6 bases). Germline V gene data show CDR1 as MNHEY and CDR2 as SVGAGI. V was clipped by 2 bases and J by 8 bases, with 13 bases between them. This CDR3 region has 14 residues. The CDR3 sequence: CASSYVQGMDEQFF. The CDR3 nucleotides are TGTGCCAGCAGTTACGTACAGGGAATGGATGAGCAGTTCTTC.

The chain employs TRBV7-9 and TRBJ2-3, with 8 positions matching TRBD2. The CDR3 has 13 amino acids. The germline V gene has CDR1 SEHNR and CDR2 FQNEAQ (reference sequence). Trimming at V came to 6 bases and at J to 5 bases, leaving 4 bases not matched to a gene. The CDR3 sequence: CASSPGGKDTQYF. Here the CDR3 DNA reads TGTGCCAGCAGTCCGGGGGGGAAAGATACGCAGTATTTT.

This sequence joins TRBV14 and TRBJ2-5; a possible D gene is TRBD2 (5 bases). TRBJ2-7 explains the end of the DNA better; the J call may be wrong. The germline CDR1 and CDR2 sequences are SGHDN and FVKESK. The length of the CDR3 is 14 residues. The CDR3 sequence: CASRQSGDSYEQYF. CDR3 in DNA: TGTGCCAGCAGACAATCCGGGGATTCCTACGAGCAGTACTTC.

This clone is a singleton in its sample. The rearrangement joins TRBV7-9 to TRBJ2-1; 9 bases match TRBD2. Germline V gene data show CDR1 as SEHNR and CDR2 as FQNEAQ (reference sequence). Trimming removed 5 bases from V and 7 bases from J; junction bases left unmatched: 12. The CDR3 loop spans 16 amino acids. CDR3 in amino acids: CASSPSPGGRGNEQFF. For the CDR3, the DNA is TGTGCCAGCAGCCCCTCTCCCGGCGGGAGGGGGAATGAGCAGTTCTTC. Full variable domain (outside the CDR3, taken from reference TRBV7-9 and TRBJ2-1): DTGVSQNPRHKITKRGQNVTFRCDPISEHNRLYWYRQTLGQGPEFLTYFQNEAQLEKSRLLSDRFSAERPKGSFSTLEIQRTEQGDSAMYLCASSPSPGGRGNEQFFGPGTRLTVL.

The chain couples TRBV7-2 to TRBJ1-2; 7 positions agree with TRBD1. Germline assignment: CDR1 SGHTA and CDR2 FQGNSA. Trimming at V came to 2 bases and at J to 7 bases, leaving 7 bases not matched to a gene. The CDR3 runs to 14 residues. The CDR3 sequence is CASSLNLGGSGYTF. Here the CDR3 DNA reads TGTGCCAGCAGCTTAAATTTAGGGGGCTCTGGCTACACCTTC.

The V call is TRBV5-4, the J call TRBJ2-5, with TRBD1 identical over 7 bases. CDR3 size: 14 residues. Germline values: CDR1 SGHNT, CDR2 YYREEE (reference sequence). V was clipped by 1 base and J by 5 bases; unmatched bases: 5. DNA for the CDR3: TGTGCCAGCAGCTTGTTAGGGGGCAGGGAGACCCAGTACTTC. Residues: CASSLLGGRETQYF.

The chain uses TRBV27 and TRBJ2-6; 8 positions agree with TRBD1. Losses at the gene ends were 6 bases for V and 1 base for J; bases not matched to a gene: 5. This CDR3 spans 16 amino acids. Germline loops: CDR1 MNHEY, CDR2 SMNVEV (reference sequence). The CDR3 DNA follows: TGTGCCAGCAGCGTCACAGGGGGATCTGGGGCCAACGTCCTGACTTTC. Its protein is CASSVTGGSGANVLTF.

This clone was observed a few times. The genes are TRBV19 and TRBJ1-5; no definite D call. Trimming left V 10 bases short and J 0 bases short, with 19 bases between. Germline V lookup: CDR1 LNHDA, CDR2 SQIVND (reference sequence). This CDR3 has 16 amino acids. The CDR3 sequence: CATSDEGKYSNQPQHF. CDR3 bases: TGTGCCACCTCAGATGAGGGAAAATATAGCAATCAGCCCCAGCATTTT.

This clone was recorded only once. The chain employs TRBV27 and TRBJ2-2; D call uncertain. Trimming cost V 1 base and J 7 bases, with 10 bases left between them. The CDR3 loop spans 14 amino acids. Germline V gene lookup returns CDR1 MNHEY and CDR2 SMNVEV (reference sequence). The chain's CDR3 is CASSLWWYGGELFF. CDR3 DNA sequence: TGTGCCAGCAGTTTATGGTGGTACGGCGGGGAGCTGTTTTTT.

The chain recombines TRBV2 with TRBJ2-7; 8 positions match TRBD1. The germline gives CDR1 SNHLY, CDR2 FYNNEI. The ends lost 3 bases at V and 3 bases at J; junction bases unmatched: 7. The CDR3 sequence is 15 residues long. The CDR3 nucleotides read TGTGCCAGCAGTGACCCGGGACAGGACTTCTACGAGCAGTACTTC. It encodes CASSDPGQDFYEQYF.

The chain recombines TRBV19 with TRBJ1-2; TRBD1 is a possible D gene (6 bases). The V gene lost 3 bases and the J gene lost 2 bases, with 19 bases spanning the gap. The CDR3 is 17 residues long. Germline loops: CDR1 LNHDA, CDR2 SQIVND (reference sequence). As DNA, the CDR3 is TGTGCCAGTAGTATCAGGGGTGGACAGTCGCTAAACTATGGCTACACCTTC. Its translation is CASSIRGGQSLNYGYTF. Combining the CDR3 with reference TRBV19 and TRBJ1-2 gives the whole variable domain DGGITQSPKYLFRKEGQNVTLSCEQNLNHDAMYWYRQDPGQGLRLIYYSQIVNDFQKGDIAEGYSVSREKKESFPLTVTSAQKNPTAFYLCASSIRGGQSLNYGYTFGSGTRLTVV.

This rearrangement joins TRBV6-4 to TRBJ2-3; 8 positions match TRBD2. The CDR3 runs to 15 residues. J was trimmed by 3 bases and V by 6 bases; bases with no gene match: 8. Germline V gene sequence: CDR1 MRHNA, CDR2 SNTAGT. CDR3 region: CASRRAGVGTDTQYF. The DNA of the CDR3 is TGTGCCAGCAGAAGAGCGGGAGTAGGAACAGATACGCAGTATTTT.